These 32 T cell receptor beta chains originate from one sample sequenced in a study of blood T cell repertoires in COVID-19. Generated by immunoSEQ multiplex PCR, the TCRdb table keeps only in-frame clones and is missing some. The sample lists a few hundred thousand clones, approximately 83% occurring once. Specimen: PBMCs or T cells enriched from blood (not recorded which). The receptors originated from a man in his fifties or sixties who had recovered from COVID-19.

The chain employs TRBV5-1 and TRBJ2-3; the D gene is possibly TRBD2 (5 bases). Trimming removed 5 bases at V and 4 bases at J, with 20 bases between. Looked up from germline, CDR1 is SGHRS and CDR2 is YFSETQ. The CDR3 contains 16 residues. The CDR3 DNA reads TGCGCCAGCAGACCCCGCGAAATGTTGGGAGCAGATACGCAGTATTTT. Its translation is CASRPREMLGADTQYF.

The V and J genes are TRBV5-1 and TRBJ2-1, with 7 bases lining up with TRBD2. V was clipped by 1 base and J by 5 bases; unmatched bases: 6. The CDR3 has 15 residues. Germline lookup yields CDR1 SGHRS and CDR2 YFSETQ. For the CDR3, the DNA is TGCGCCAGCAGCTTGCGGTCTAGCGGTAACAATGAGCAGTTCTTC. Protein sequence: CASSLRSSGNNEQFF. The full variable domain, with the rest looked up from reference TRBV5-1 and TRBJ2-1, is KAGVTQTPRYLIKTRGQQVTLSCSPISGHRSVSWYQQTPGQGLQFLFEYFSETQRNKGNFPGRFSGRQFSNSRSEMNVSTLELGDSALYLCASSLRSSGNNEQFFGPGTRLTVL.

CDR3 residues: CASSQDRTYEQYF. CDR3 coding DNA: TGCGCCAGCAGCCAGGACAGGACCTACGAGCAGTACTTC. The rearrangement uses TRBV5-1 and TRBJ2-7; 7 nucleotides match TRBD1. Germline loops: CDR1 SGHRS, CDR2 YFSETQ. V shed 4 bases, J shed 2 bases, and the junction held 3 bases outside the gene matches. The CDR3 is made up of 13 amino acids.

The chain has TRBV14 and TRBJ2-2, with TRBD1 identical over 8 bases. Germline assignment: CDR1 SGHDN and CDR2 FVKESK. The V and J ends lost 4 bases and 1 base, in that order; junction bases with no gene match: 5. CDR3 length: 16 residues. CDR3 in amino acids: CASSRRGLQNTGELFF. The CDR3 nucleotides read TGTGCCAGCAGCCGCAGGGGGCTCCAGAACACCGGGGAGCTGTTTTTT. Complete variable domain (other parts from reference TRBV14 and TRBJ2-2): EAGVTQFPSHSVIEKGQTVTLRCDPISGHDNLYWYRRVMGKEIKFLLHFVKESKQDESGMPNNRFLAERTGGTYSTLKVQPAELEDSGVYFCASSRRGLQNTGELFFGEGSRLTVL.

V gene TRBV6-6 combines with J gene TRBJ1-4, with D unresolved. The CDR3 runs to 12 residues. V was cut by 0 bases and J by 8 bases, with 4 bases left in between. Germline CDR1 reads MNHNY; CDR2 reads SVGAGI (reference sequence). The CDR3, as DNA: TGTGCCAGCAGTTACTCAGCGGAAAAACTGTTTTTT. Amino acids: CASSYSAEKLFF.

The chain uses TRBV9 and TRBJ2-2; 12 bases line up with TRBD2. V was clipped by 4 bases and J by 5 bases; unmatched bases: 12. This CDR3 is 18 amino acids long. The germline CDR1 and CDR2 sequences are SGDLS and YYNGEE. The CDR3 region is CASSQGLAGLGSTGELFF. The CDR3 nucleotides read TGTGCCAGCAGCCAAGGACTAGCGGGACTTGGGAGTACCGGGGAGCTGTTTTTT. The complete variable domain, with remaining parts taken from reference TRBV9 and TRBJ2-2, reads DSGVTQTPKHLITATGQRVTLRCSPRSGDLSVYWYQQSLDQGLQFLIQYYNGEERAKGNILERFSAQQFPDLHSELNLSSLELGDSALYFCASSQGLAGLGSTGELFFGEGSRLTVL.

The gene calls are TRBV7-9 and TRBJ1-2, with D unclear. The germline gives CDR1 SEHNR, CDR2 FQNEAQ (reference sequence). Trimming removed 3 bases at V and 7 bases at J, with 9 bases between. This CDR3 spans 12 amino acids. The CDR3 sequence is CASSFSRGGYTF. In DNA form, the CDR3 reads TGTGCCAGCAGCTTTTCGCGGGGTGGCTACACCTTC. Full variable domain (missing parts from reference TRBV7-9 and TRBJ1-2): DTGVSQNPRHKITKRGQNVTFRCDPISEHNRLYWYRQTLGQGPEFLTYFQNEAQLEKSRLLSDRFSAERPKGSFSTLEIQRTEQGDSAMYLCASSFSRGGYTFGSGTRLTVV.

V usage is TRBV11-2 and J usage is TRBJ1-3; TRBD1 aligns across 8 bases. V shed 3 bases, J shed 2 bases, and the junction held 6 bases outside the gene matches. Per germline, CDR1 SGHAT and CDR2 FQNNGV. CDR3 length equals 16 residues. In DNA, the CDR3 is TGTGCCAGCAGCTTGGGTCGACAGGGGCCTGGAAACACCATATATTTT. As protein: CASSLGRQGPGNTIYF.

This clone was recorded a few times. The CDR3 reads CASSLGGSNEQFF. CDR3 sequence (DNA): TGCGCCAGCAGCTTGGGCGGGAGCAATGAGCAGTTCTTC. The V and J genes are TRBV5-1 and TRBJ2-1; 7 bases match TRBD2. J was trimmed by 6 bases and V by 0 bases; bases with no gene match: 0. The CDR3 is 13 residues long. Germline-derived CDR1 and CDR2 are SGHRS and YFSETQ.

The chain recombines TRBV11-3 with TRBJ1-6, with a tentative D call TRBD1 (5 bases). Looked up from germline, CDR1 is SGHNT and CDR2 is YENEEA. The V gene lost 6 bases and the J gene lost 0 bases, with 12 bases spanning the gap. This CDR3 is built from 16 residues. Written as DNA, the CDR3 is TGTGCCAGCAGACCCTCCGACAGCTCCTATAATTCACCCCTCCACTTT. Encoded protein: CASRPSDSSYNSPLHF. The full variable domain, its missing parts supplied by reference TRBV11-3 and TRBJ1-6, is EAGVVQSPRYKIIEKKQPVAFWCNPISGHNTLYWYLQNLGQGPELLIRYENEEAVDDSQLPKDRFSAERLKGVDSTLKIQPAELGDSAVYLCASRPSDSSYNSPLHFGNGTRLTVT.

V is TRBV18 and J is TRBJ2-1; D might be TRBD1 (6 bases). CDR3 length equals 14 residues. V was shortened by 6 bases and J by 16 bases, with 25 bases between the two germline ends. Germline-derived CDR1 and CDR2 are KGHSH and LQKENI. The CDR3 DNA reads as TGTGCCAGCTCCCTCGGGACAAACAATGAGTATGGATTCTTC. Translating it yields CASSLGTNNEYGFF.

This clone was seen a few times. V gene TRBV7-2 combines with J gene TRBJ1-6; 8 positions agree with TRBD1. V was pared by 4 bases and J by 10 bases, with 3 bases of the junction left unmatched. This CDR3 spans 13 amino acids. Germline V gene data show CDR1 as SGHTA and CDR2 as FQGNSA. Here the CDR3 DNA reads TGTGCCAGCAGCTCGACAGGGGTCTCACCCCTCCACTTT. This codes for CASSSTGVSPLHF.

This rearrangement joins TRBV15 to TRBJ1-1, with D unresolved. V was pared by 8 bases and J by 10 bases, with 26 bases between. Germline V CDR1 and CDR2: LNHNV, YYDKDF (reference sequence). CDR3 length equals 15 residues. CDR3 sequence: CATQLTVFREGRAFF. CDR3 nucleotides: TGTGCCACCCAACTCACGGTGTTCCGGGAAGGTCGAGCTTTCTTT.

V gene TRBV6-1 combines with J gene TRBJ1-5; the D gene is possibly TRBD1 (5 bases). Trimming shortened V by 4 bases and J by 0 bases, and 13 bases separated the two germline ends. CDR1 and CDR2 from the germline V gene are MNHNS and SASEGT. There are 16 residues in the CDR3. In DNA, the CDR3 is TGTGCCAGCAGTGGAGGCTGGGGGGATAGCAATCAGCCCCAGCATTTT. It yields the protein CASSGGWGDSNQPQHF.

The chain has TRBV27 and TRBJ2-3; D possibly corresponds to TRBD2 (7 bases). The germline CDR1 and CDR2 sequences are MNHEY and SMNVEV (reference sequence). CDR3 length equals 15 residues. Trimming took off 3 bases at V and 6 bases at J, with 16 bases between the two ends. CDR3 residues: CASSLGVGRGDTQYF. The CDR3 DNA reads TGTGCCAGCAGTTTGGGGGTTGGGAGGGGGGATACGCAGTATTTT.

The chain is built from TRBV5-8 and TRBJ2-5; 9 bases are a match to TRBD1. There are 15 residues in the CDR3. V lost 2 bases, J lost 7 bases, and 9 bases stayed unmatched. The V gene's germline CDR1 is SGHTS and CDR2 YDEGEE. CDR3 loop: CASSLLQGAGGTQYF. CDR3 DNA: TGTGCCAGCAGCTTACTACAGGGGGCTGGGGGGACCCAGTACTTC.

The V gene is TRBV6-5, the J gene TRBJ2-1; possibly TRBD2 for D (7 bases). Trimming took off 8 bases at V and 1 base at J, with 15 bases between the two ends. The CDR3 covers 15 residues. Germline loops: CDR1 MNHEY, CDR2 SVGAGI. The CDR3 here is CASVRGGASYNEQFF. For the CDR3, the DNA is TGTGCCAGCGTGAGGGGGGGAGCGTCCTACAATGAGCAGTTCTTC.

This rearrangement joins TRBV24-1 to TRBJ2-4; possible D gene TRBD1, 6 bases. Trimming took off 3 bases at V and 8 bases at J, with 13 bases between the two ends. The CDR3 totals 14 residues. Looked up from germline, CDR1 is KGHDR and CDR2 is SFDVKD. CDR3 bases: TGTGCCACCAGTGATCCGGACAGCGTAGACATTCAGTACTTC. It specifies CATSDPDSVDIQYF.

CDR3 loop: CASSIGQFETQHF. DNA for the CDR3: TGTGCCAGCAGTATAGGACAATTTGAGACCCAGCATTTT. The rearrangement links TRBV28 to TRBJ1-5, with D tentatively TRBD1 (5 bases). There are 13 residues in the CDR3. Germline V gene sequence: CDR1 MDHEN, CDR2 SYDVKM. The V and J ends lost 5 bases and 11 bases respectively, with 16 bases between them.

This clone was found a few times. This chain connects TRBV6-5 to TRBJ1-6, with D perhaps matching TRBD1 (6 bases). Germline V gene sequence: CDR1 MNHEY, CDR2 SVGAGI. The CDR3 totals 14 residues. Trimming removed 7 bases at V and 8 bases at J, with 15 bases between. CDR3 bases: TGTGCCAGCACCGAGCGGGGGCATTATTCACCCCTCCACTTT. Translating it yields CASTERGHYSPLHF.

The genes are TRBV3-1 (or the pseudogene TRBV3-2) and TRBJ2-7; 7 bases line up with TRBD2. Germline assignment: CDR1 LGHDT and CDR2 YNNKEL (reference sequence). V shed 4 bases and J 3 bases; nucleotides not matched to a gene: 6. CDR3 length: 14 residues. CDR3 loop: CASSLSSGNYEQYF. The CDR3, as DNA: TGTGCCAGCAGCCTCTCGAGCGGGAACTACGAGCAGTACTTC.

The chain joins TRBV3-1 (or the pseudogene TRBV3-2) to TRBJ2-2; weak D call: TRBD1 (5 bases). Germline V CDR1 and CDR2: LGHDT, YNNKEL (reference sequence). The CDR3 runs to 17 residues. V was trimmed by 5 bases and J by 0 bases, leaving 16 bases between them. The CDR3 loop reads CASSSLSTGANTGELFF. In DNA form, the CDR3 reads TGTGCCAGCAGCTCTCTCAGCACAGGAGCGAACACCGGGGAGCTGTTTTTT.

This clone has just a few counts. CDR3 coding DNA: TGTGCCAGCTCACCCGAGTCGGGAGTCTCCTATGGCTACACCTTC. Translated, it gives CASSPESGVSYGYTF. V gene TRBV18 combines with J gene TRBJ1-2, with D unresolved. Germline lookup yields CDR1 KGHSH and CDR2 LQKENI. V lost 3 bases and J lost 4, with 15 bases in between. The CDR3 is made up of 15 amino acids.

This chain joins TRBV10-1 and TRBJ2-7; D uncertain. V gave up 2 bases and J gave up 2 bases, with 7 bases separating them. The V gene's germline CDR1 is WNHNN and CDR2 SYGVQD (reference sequence). The CDR3 covers 13 residues. The CDR3 bases are TGCGCCAGCAGTGAGGCTATAACCTACGAGCAGTACTTC. Translating it yields CASSEAITYEQYF.

The rearrangement joins TRBV11-3 to TRBJ2-7; a possible D gene is TRBD2 (5 bases). This CDR3 has 15 residues. Germline lookup yields CDR1 SGHNT and CDR2 YENEEA. V lost 1 base and J 0 bases, leaving 10 bases between the germline ends. Written as DNA, the CDR3 is TGTGCCAGCAGCTTAGGAGGGCCGAGCTCCTACGAGCAGTACTTC. As protein: CASSLGGPSSYEQYF. Full variable domain (missing parts from reference TRBV11-3 and TRBJ2-7): EAGVVQSPRYKIIEKKQPVAFWCNPISGHNTLYWYLQNLGQGPELLIRYENEEAVDDSQLPKDRFSAERLKGVDSTLKIQPAELGDSAVYLCASSLGGPSSYEQYFGPGTRLTVT.

The chain has TRBV9 and TRBJ2-3, with D possibly being TRBD1 (5 bases). The CDR3 is 16 amino acids. V dropped 0 bases and J dropped 0 bases, with 11 bases sitting between them. Germline V gives CDR1 SGDLS, CDR2 YYNGEE. The CDR3 reads CASSVVEDTSTDTQYF. The CDR3 DNA follows: TGTGCCAGCAGCGTAGTCGAGGACACTAGCACAGATACGCAGTATTTT.

The gene calls are TRBV27 and TRBJ1-1; 8 nucleotides line up with TRBD1. This CDR3 region has 15 residues. The trim removed 5 bases at V and 5 bases at J, leaving 10 bases unmatched. The germline gives CDR1 MNHEY, CDR2 SMNVEV (reference sequence). For the CDR3, the DNA is TGTGCCAGCAGTCCGGGGACACAGGGGGGGACTGAAGCTTTCTTT. Its translation: CASSPGTQGGTEAFF.

The chain is built from TRBV9 and TRBJ2-3, with D possibly being TRBD2 (5 bases). CDR1 is SGDLS and CDR2 is YYNGEE in the germline V gene. CDR3 size: 15 residues. V dropped 0 bases and J dropped 6 bases, with 14 bases sitting between them. CDR3 nucleotide sequence: TGTGCCAGCAGCGTAGTATCGGGATCTTCCGATACGCAGTATTTT. Amino acids: CASSVVSGSSDTQYF.

This clone appeared once. The chain has TRBV7-9 and TRBJ2-7; tentatively, D is TRBD1 (6 bases). From germline, CDR1 is SEHNR and CDR2 FQNEAQ (reference sequence). This CDR3 has 14 amino acids. Trimming removed 6 bases at V and 1 base at J, with 13 bases between. CDR3 DNA sequence: TGTGCCAGCAGTAAGATGACAGGTTCCTACGAGCAGTACTTC. This codes for CASSKMTGSYEQYF.

This clone occurred a few times. This sequence joins TRBV19 and TRBJ1-5; 7 bases fit TRBD1. This CDR3 region has 14 residues. Germline V gene lookup returns CDR1 LNHDA and CDR2 SQIVND (reference sequence). The J segment lost 5 bases and the V segment lost 7 bases, leaving 8 bases of the junction unmatched. This chain's CDR3 is CASTTGEPHQPQHF. For the CDR3, the DNA is TGTGCCAGTACCACAGGGGAACCCCATCAGCCCCAGCATTTT.

The CDR3 is CASSLNRYGYTF. CDR3 coding DNA: TGTGCCAGCAGTTTAAATCGTTATGGCTACACCTTC. The chain has TRBV12-3 or TRBV12-4 and TRBJ1-2, with D unresolved. The germline V and J ends were trimmed by 2 bases and 5 bases, with 6 bases remaining between them. The CDR3 runs 12 residues.

The CDR3 loop reads CASSPQGLTVYGYTF. The CDR3 nucleotides read TGTGCCAGCTCACCTCAGGGCCTGACGGTCTATGGCTACACCTTC. The V gene is TRBV18, the J gene TRBJ1-2; maybe TRBD1 (5 bases). CDR1 and CDR2 from the germline V gene are KGHSH and LQKENI. V shed 3 bases and J shed 4 bases, with 15 bases lying between them. This CDR3 is 15 amino acids long.